The 12 T cell receptor beta chains below come from one sample, sequenced in a study of cytomegalovirus exposure and HLA in healthy donors. Primers: 60 Vbeta forward and 13 Jbeta reverse. The method was immunoSEQ multiplex PCR; TCRdb's version includes in-frame clones alone and lacks a portion of them. The sample holds 80,000 or so clones, around 68% seen once. The source material was PBMCs. The receptor source for this set is a man under 40 in good health and CMV-seropositive.

This clone was seen more than once but under ten times. The V and J genes are TRBV27 and TRBJ2-2; no reliable D call. Germline V gives CDR1 MNHEY, CDR2 SMNVEV (reference sequence). This CDR3 comprises 12 residues. Trimming stripped 4 bases from V and 2 bases from J, with 2 bases between. The CDR3 here is CASSSNTGELFF. DNA of the CDR3: TGTGCCAGCAGTTCTAACACCGGGGAGCTGTTTTTT.

The gene calls are TRBV29-1 and TRBJ2-3, with 13 nucleotides matching TRBD2. Per the germline V gene, CDR1 is SQVTM and CDR2 is ANQGSEA. The CDR3 totals 13 residues. J lost 10 bases, V lost 6 bases, and 7 bases had no gene match. The CDR3 sequence: CSVDGLAGVSQYF. The CDR3 nucleotides read TGCAGCGTGGATGGACTAGCGGGAGTGTCGCAGTATTTT.

The rearrangement joins TRBV5-6 to TRBJ2-5; tentatively, D is TRBD1 (8 bases). V was shortened by 3 bases and J by 4 bases, with 10 bases between the two germline ends. The CDR3 length is 13 residues. CDR1 is SGHDT and CDR2 is YYEEEE in the germline V gene. The CDR3: CASSYRGGETQYF. The CDR3 DNA sequence: TGTGCCAGCAGCTACAGGGGGGGAGAGACCCAGTACTTC.

The count of this clone is one. The chain has TRBV2 and TRBJ2-7, with D maybe TRBD1 (5 bases). V lost 2 bases to trimming and J lost 2 bases, with 25 bases between them. The CDR3 contains 19 residues. Germline CDR1 SNHLY, CDR2 FYNNEI. The CDR3 bases are TGTGCCAGCAGTGAAACGTATCTCAGTGTTTACAGGTCAACCTACGAGCAGTACTTC. This codes for CASSETYLSVYRSTYEQYF.

V usage is TRBV7-8 and J usage is TRBJ2-2; D is undetermined. Germline V gene data show CDR1 as SGHVS and CDR2 as FQNEAQ. There are 13 residues in the CDR3. V lost 1 base and J 4 bases, leaving 4 bases between the germline ends. The CDR3 region has the DNA TGTGCCAGCAGCTTAGTGAGCACCGGGGAGCTGTTTTTT. Translated: CASSLVSTGELFF.

V and J are TRBV2 and TRBJ1-6; D might be TRBD1 (5 bases). Trimming cost V 2 bases and J 7 bases, with 15 bases left between them. This CDR3 spans 16 amino acids. Per the germline V gene, CDR1 is SNHLY and CDR2 is FYNNEI. The CDR3, as DNA: TGTGCCAGCAGTGAAAGGGGCACCCACGGGAATTCACCCCTCCACTTT. Protein: CASSERGTHGNSPLHF.

This chain joins TRBV9 and TRBJ1-2; D may be TRBD1 (6 bases). The CDR3 covers 14 residues. Germline-derived CDR1 and CDR2 are SGDLS and YYNGEE. Trimming left V 0 bases short and J 2 bases short, with 8 bases between. This CDR3 is CASSVGGGNYGYTF. In DNA, the CDR3 is TGTGCCAGCAGCGTAGGAGGGGGAAACTATGGCTACACCTTC.

This chain links TRBV25-1 with TRBJ2-7; D ambiguous. The CDR3 has 13 amino acids. The V end was cut by 5 bases, the J end by 1 base, with 9 bases between. CDR1 MGHDK and CDR2 SYGVNS come from the germline V gene. In DNA form, the CDR3 reads TGTGCCAGCAGTCAGCAGGTTTCCTACGAGCAGTACTTC. This sequence encodes CASSQQVSYEQYF.

V and J are TRBV28 and TRBJ2-3; D is perhaps TRBD1 (7 bases). This CDR3 comprises 15 residues. The V gene's germline CDR1 is MDHEN and CDR2 SYDVKM. V dropped 3 bases and J dropped 5 bases, with 15 bases sitting between them. CDR3 in DNA: TGTGCCAGCAGTTTGGCCAGGAGGGGGCGAGATACGCAGTATTTT. It encodes CASSLARRGRDTQYF. The full variable domain, rest sourced from reference TRBV28 and TRBJ2-3, is DVKVTQSSRYLVKRTGEKVFLECVQDMDHENMFWYRQDPGLGLRLIYFSYDVKMKEKGDIPEGYSVSREKKERFSLILESASTNQTSMYLCASSLARRGRDTQYFGPGTRLTVL.

V usage is TRBV2 and J usage is TRBJ2-3; TRBD2 matches at 15 bases. V trimming: 8 bases; J trimming: 0 bases; junction bases outside the gene matches: 12. This CDR3 comprises 19 residues. Germline CDR1 is SNHLY and CDR2 is FYNNEI. The CDR3 here is CASAPGLAGGAPSTDTQYF. The CDR3 DNA follows: TGTGCCAGCGCTCCGGGACTAGCGGGAGGCGCCCCTAGCACAGATACGCAGTATTTT.

This rearrangement joins TRBV10-3 to TRBJ1-6; 7 bases are a match to TRBD1. The CDR3 is 17 amino acids. J gave up 1 base and V 6 bases, and 9 bases lay outside the gene matches. Germline V gene sequence: CDR1 ENHRY, CDR2 SYGVKD. CDR3 protein: CAISVDRERSYNSPLHF. In nucleotides, the CDR3 is TGTGCCATCAGCGTTGACAGGGAGCGGTCCTATAATTCACCCCTCCACTTT.

J is TRBJ1-1 and V is TRBV7-8; 8 positions agree with TRBD1. Germline CDR1 reads SGHVS; CDR2 reads FQNEAQ. V lost 2 bases to trimming and J lost 3 bases; unmatched junction nucleotides: 14. The CDR3 runs to 18 residues. For the CDR3, the DNA is TGTGCCAGCAGCTTAATAGGCAGGGGGCCCCCCCGGGACACTGAAGCTTTCTTT. It encodes CASSLIGRGPPRDTEAFF. Full variable domain (rest looked up from reference TRBV7-8 and TRBJ1-1): GAGVSQSPRYKVAKRGQDVALRCDPISGHVSLFWYQQALGQGPEFLTYFQNEAQLDKSGLPSDRFFAERPEGSVSTLKIQRTQQEDSAVYLCASSLIGRGPPRDTEAFFGQGTRLTVV.